These 8 T cell receptor beta chains originate from one sample sequenced in a study of PD-1 blockade in classical Hodgkin lymphoma. TCRdb keeps only in-frame clones here, not all; method: immunoSEQ multiplex PCR. The table lists about 93,000 clones, around four fifths of them singletons. Time point denoted: cycle 4 day 1 (C4D1), after 6 weeks of nivolumab. The patients all showed relapse after autologous stem cell transplantation, while their brentuximab vedotin exposure varied. Sequenced material: peripheral blood mononuclear cells (PBMCs), taken before the fourth cycle of nivolumab. The source of these receptors is a human donor with classical Hodgkin lymphoma.

V usage is TRBV11-3 and J usage is TRBJ2-3; 10 nucleotides line up with TRBD1. Germline CDR1 is SGHNT and CDR2 is YENEEA. V lost 5 bases, J lost 4 bases, and 18 bases stayed unmatched. CDR3 size: 19 residues. CDR3 residues: CASSPGTGVSAGGADTQYF. CDR3 DNA: TGTGCCAGCAGCCCTGGGACAGGGGTTTCCGCCGGTGGGGCAGATACGCAGTATTTT.

CDR3 sequence: CASSQPFGGLPEQFF. The DNA of the CDR3 is TGTGCCAGCAGCCAACCCTTCGGGGGGCTGCCTGAGCAGTTCTTC. V and J are TRBV16 and TRBJ2-1; possible D gene TRBD2, 7 bases. The germline gives CDR1 KGHSY, CDR2 FQNENV. With 2 bases removed from V and 9 bases from J, the gap between germline ends came to 17 bases. CDR3 length equals 15 residues. The entire variable domain, with the rest obtained from reference TRBV16 and TRBJ2-1, is as follows: GEEVAQTPKHLVRGEGQKAKLYCAPIKGHSYVFWYQQVLKNEFKFLISFQNENVFDETGMPKERFSAKCLPNSPCSLEIQATKLEDSAVYFCASSQPFGGLPEQFFGPGTRLTVL.

The chain combines TRBV5-1 with TRBJ2-3, with TRBD2 identical over 9 bases. The CDR3 covers 14 residues. In germline, CDR1 is SGHRS, CDR2 YFSETQ. Losses at the gene ends were 4 bases for V and 6 bases for J; bases not matched to a gene: 6. This chain's CDR3 is CASSGGGAWDTQYF. CDR3 DNA: TGCGCCAGCAGCGGCGGGGGGGCCTGGGATACGCAGTATTTT.

The chain links TRBV6-4 to TRBJ1-2; 7 bases align to TRBD1. The CDR3 extends over 13 amino acids. Germline V gene lookup returns CDR1 MRHNA and CDR2 SNTAGT. V gave up 6 bases and J gave up 6 bases; unmatched junction bases: 7. The CDR3 nucleotides read TGTGCCAGCAGCCGACAGGGCGGGGATGGCTACACCTTC. This encodes CASSRQGGDGYTF.

The chain links TRBV28 to TRBJ2-1, with 8 bases lining up with TRBD1. The trim removed 7 bases at V and 1 base at J, leaving 3 bases unmatched. Per the germline V gene, CDR1 is MDHEN and CDR2 is SYDVKM. The CDR3 has 14 amino acids. The CDR3 protein is CASKQGGSYNEQFF. The CDR3 DNA follows: TGTGCCAGCAAACAGGGGGGTTCCTACAATGAGCAGTTCTTC.

The chain couples TRBV5-8 to TRBJ1-5; TRBD1 matches 8 bases. Germline V lookup: CDR1 SGHTS, CDR2 YDEGEE. The trim removed 3 bases at V and 6 bases at J, leaving 11 bases unmatched. The CDR3 spans 16 residues. In DNA, the CDR3 is TGTGCCAGCAGCTCTTCGCGTCAGGGGGCAGGTCAGCCCCAGCATTTT. The encoded protein is CASSSSRQGAGQPQHF.

The chain has TRBV7-6 and TRBJ1-4; 9 nucleotides align to TRBD1. With V trimmed by 1 base and J by 7 bases, 7 bases remained unmatched. Looked up from germline, CDR1 is SGHVS and CDR2 is FNYEAQ. CDR3 size: 16 residues. CDR3 loop: CASSLGTGGGGEKLFF. CDR3 coding DNA: TGTGCCAGCAGCTTAGGTACAGGGGGCGGAGGTGAAAAACTGTTTTTT.

In its sample, this clone was seen a few times. The gene calls are TRBV5-8 and TRBJ1-1; D ambiguous. The germline V gene has CDR1 SGHTS and CDR2 YDEGEE. V was trimmed by 6 bases and J by 8 bases, leaving 20 bases between them. The CDR3 spans 14 residues. Here the CDR3 reads CASTLSDFPLEAFF. CDR3 DNA sequence: TGTGCCAGCACCCTCAGCGATTTCCCCCTCGAAGCTTTCTTT.